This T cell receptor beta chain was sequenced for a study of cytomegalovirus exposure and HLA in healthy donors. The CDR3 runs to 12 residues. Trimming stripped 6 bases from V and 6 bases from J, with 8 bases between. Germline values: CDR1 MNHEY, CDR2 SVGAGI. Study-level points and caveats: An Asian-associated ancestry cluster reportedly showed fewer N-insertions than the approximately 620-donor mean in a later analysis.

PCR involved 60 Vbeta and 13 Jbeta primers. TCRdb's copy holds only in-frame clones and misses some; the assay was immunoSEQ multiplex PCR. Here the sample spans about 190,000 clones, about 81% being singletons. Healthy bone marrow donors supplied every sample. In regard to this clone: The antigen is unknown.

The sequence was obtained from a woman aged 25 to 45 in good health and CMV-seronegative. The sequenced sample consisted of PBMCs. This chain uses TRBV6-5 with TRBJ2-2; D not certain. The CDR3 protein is CASSPSPGELFF. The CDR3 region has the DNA TGTGCCAGCAGCCCTTCCCCCGGGGAGCTGTTTTTT.